Following are 15 T cell receptor beta chains from one sample sequenced in a study of control samples from healthy donors and cancer patients. Produced via immunoSEQ multiplex PCR; TCRdb's table is partial and in-frame only. The table shows roughly 95,000 clones, with roughly nine tenths occurring only once. The sequenced sample was blood. These receptors originate from a woman aged 25 to 39 in good health.

The V call is TRBV27, the J call TRBJ1-2; TRBD1 aligns across 10 bases. J gave up 4 bases and V 7 bases, and 3 bases lay outside the gene matches. The CDR3 length is 13 residues. CDR1 and CDR2 from the germline V gene are MNHEY and SMNVEV (reference sequence). The CDR3 region is CASMRTGGYGYTF. The CDR3, as DNA: TGTGCCAGCATGAGGACAGGGGGCTATGGCTACACCTTC.

The chain carries TRBV10-1 and TRBJ2-3; 9 bases fit TRBD2. The V and J ends lost 3 bases and 3 bases, in that order; junction bases with no gene match: 7. The CDR3 consists of 16 residues. Germline CDR1 reads WNHNN; CDR2 reads SYGVQD (reference sequence). This CDR3 is CASSDGAGGSTDTQYF. CDR3 sequence (DNA): TGCGCCAGCAGTGATGGAGCGGGGGGTTCTACAGATACGCAGTATTTT.

The V gene is TRBV6-5, the J gene TRBJ2-7; tentatively, D is TRBD2 (6 bases). This CDR3 comprises 14 residues. Germline V lookup: CDR1 MNHEY, CDR2 SVGAGI. Between the trimmed V and J ends, which lost 1 base and 2 bases, there was a span of 9 bases. In DNA, the CDR3 is TGTGCCAGCAGTTACTTGGGGGGTCCCTACGAGCAGTACTTC. It yields the protein CASSYLGGPYEQYF.

Here the CDR3 DNA reads TGTGCCAGCAGCCAGACAGGGTCCAATCAGCCCCAGCATTTT. Encoded protein: CASSQTGSNQPQHF. The chain uses TRBV5-6 and TRBJ1-5, with 7 nucleotides matching TRBD1. The CDR3 sequence is 14 residues long. Trimming at V came to 4 bases and at J to 3 bases, leaving 4 bases not matched to a gene. The germline CDR1 and CDR2 sequences are SGHDT and YYEEEE.

The chain employs TRBV5-1 and TRBJ2-3; a weak D match, TRBD2 (5 bases). The germline V gene encodes CDR1 SGHRS and CDR2 YFSETQ. Trimming cost V 4 bases and J 4 bases, with 13 bases left between them. The CDR3 is made up of 14 amino acids. In DNA form, the CDR3 reads TGCGCCAGCAGCACAACACTAGAATCAGATACGCAGTATTTT. It translates to CASSTTLESDTQYF.

The chain combines TRBV30 with TRBJ1-5; perhaps TRBD1 as D (6 bases). The CDR3 is made up of 15 amino acids. Between the trimmed V and J ends, which lost 3 bases and 6 bases, there was a span of 18 bases. From germline, CDR1 is GTSNPN and CDR2 SVGIG (reference sequence). The CDR3 DNA follows: TGTGCCTGGAGCGGGGGGCTCCTGGGCTCTCAGCCCCAGCATTTT. It is translated as CAWSGGLLGSQPQHF.

The rearrangement links TRBV5-6 to TRBJ2-1; no firm D call. Germline assignment: CDR1 SGHDT and CDR2 YYEEEE. The CDR3 covers 12 residues. V was pared by 1 base and J by 8 bases, with 7 bases between. For the CDR3, the DNA is TGTGCCAGCAGCTTGACGAAGCATGAGCAGTTCTTC. As protein: CASSLTKHEQFF.

The J gene is TRBJ1-2, the V gene TRBV25-1, with TRBD1 matching over 10 bases. Germline CDR1 MGHDK, CDR2 SYGVNS. The V gene end was trimmed by 8 bases and the J gene end by 7 bases; junction bases not matched to a gene: 16. The CDR3 extends over 16 amino acids. The CDR3 DNA is TGTGCCAGCTCCCCGATGGGGAGGACAGGGGGGGGTGGCTACACCTTC. Translation gives CASSPMGRTGGGGYTF.

This rearrangement joins TRBV19 to TRBJ1-5; D gene ambiguous. The V and J ends lost 4 bases and 2 bases respectively, with 12 bases between them. Germline V gives CDR1 LNHDA, CDR2 SQIVND (reference sequence). The CDR3 has 15 amino acids. The CDR3 coding sequence is TGTGCCAGTAGTAGAGTAGCGGTCGGCAATCAGCCCCAGCATTTT. It encodes CASSRVAVGNQPQHF.

This clone was found once. The chain recombines TRBV7-9 with TRBJ2-3, with 9 bases lining up with TRBD2. Germline V lookup: CDR1 SEHNR, CDR2 FQNEAQ (reference sequence). The CDR3 totals 14 residues. Unmatched junction bases numbered 2, after V lost 6 bases and J lost 1 base. In nucleotides, the CDR3 is TGTGCCAGCAGACGGACTAGCGGCACAGATACGCAGTATTTT. Translation gives CASRRTSGTDTQYF.

V and J are TRBV5-4 and TRBJ2-6; D is ambiguous. The CDR3 consists of 13 residues. Germline V lookup: CDR1 SGHNT, CDR2 YYREEE (reference sequence). V dropped 5 bases and J dropped 4 bases, with 7 bases sitting between them. CDR3 DNA sequence: TGTGCCAGCAGACCCTGGGGGGCCAACGTCCTGACTTTC. Amino acid sequence: CASRPWGANVLTF. The full variable domain, completed using reference TRBV5-4 and TRBJ2-6, is ETGVTQSPTHLIKTRGQQVTLRCSSQSGHNTVSWYQQALGQGPQFIFQYYREEENGRGNFPPRFSGLQFPNYSSELNVNALELDDSALYLCASRPWGANVLTFGAGSRLTVL.

This clone was recorded once. CDR3 DNA sequence: TGCAGTGCTAGTATGCTACCTGGGGATGAGCAGTTCTTC. This codes for CSASMLPGDEQFF. This chain connects TRBV20-1 to TRBJ2-1; D call uncertain. The CDR3 length is 13 residues. From germline, CDR1 is DFQATT and CDR2 SNEGSKA (reference sequence). The V and J ends lost 3 bases and 8 bases respectively, with 14 bases between them.

This chain links TRBV5-4 with TRBJ2-7; 8 bases agree with TRBD1. The CDR3 has 14 amino acids. The germline V gene has CDR1 SGHNT and CDR2 YYREEE (reference sequence). V gave up 2 bases and J gave up 2 bases; unmatched junction bases: 3. CDR3 bases: TGTGCCAGCAGCTTAGGACAGGGCGCCTACGAGCAGTACTTC. This encodes CASSLGQGAYEQYF. Looking up the rest from reference TRBV5-4 and TRBJ2-7 gives the full variable domain: ETGVTQSPTHLIKTRGQQVTLRCSSQSGHNTVSWYQQALGQGPQFIFQYYREEENGRGNFPPRFSGLQFPNYSSELNVNALELDDSALYLCASSLGQGAYEQYFGPGTRLTVT.

J is TRBJ2-3 and V is TRBV14; 12 bases agree with TRBD2. There are 16 residues in the CDR3. With V trimmed by 4 bases and J by 5 bases, 7 bases remained unmatched. The germline gives CDR1 SGHDN, CDR2 FVKESK. The CDR3 is CASSPWTSGVGDTQYF. CDR3 nucleotides: TGTGCCAGCAGCCCATGGACTAGCGGGGTAGGAGATACGCAGTATTTT.

The rearrangement uses TRBV10-2 and TRBJ1-1, with unresolved D. The V and J ends lost 3 bases and 2 bases respectively, with 7 bases between them. CDR1 is WSHSY and CDR2 is SAAADI in the germline V gene. The CDR3 is 13 residues long. CDR3 DNA sequence: TGCGCCAGCAGTGAAAGGGATAACACTGAAGCTTTCTTT. Protein sequence: CASSERDNTEAFF.